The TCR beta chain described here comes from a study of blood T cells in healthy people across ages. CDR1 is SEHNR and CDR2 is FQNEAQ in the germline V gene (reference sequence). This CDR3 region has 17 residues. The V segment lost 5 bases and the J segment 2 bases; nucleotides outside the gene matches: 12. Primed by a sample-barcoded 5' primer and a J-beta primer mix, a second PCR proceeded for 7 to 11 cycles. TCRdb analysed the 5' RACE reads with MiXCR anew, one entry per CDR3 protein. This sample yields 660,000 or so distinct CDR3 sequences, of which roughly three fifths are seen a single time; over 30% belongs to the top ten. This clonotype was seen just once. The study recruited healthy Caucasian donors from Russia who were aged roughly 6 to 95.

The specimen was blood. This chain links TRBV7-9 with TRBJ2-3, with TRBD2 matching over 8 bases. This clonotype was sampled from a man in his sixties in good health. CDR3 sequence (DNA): TGTGCCAGCAGCGGTGGGCGGCGGGGGGTCATCACAGATACGCAGTATTTT. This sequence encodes CASSGGRRGVITDTQYF.